The sequence of this T cell receptor beta chain was determined in a study of cytomegalovirus exposure and HLA in healthy donors. The method was immunoSEQ multiplex PCR; TCRdb's version includes in-frame clones alone and lacks a portion of them. The top ten hold roughly 1.6% of the sample, which has roughly 76,000 clones, 94% seen once. The V segment lost 5 bases and the J segment 3 bases; nucleotides outside the gene matches: 2. The germline V gene has CDR1 MRHNA and CDR2 SNTAGT. The CDR3 runs to 15 residues. The TCR sequence derives from a man younger than 35 in good health and CMV-seropositive. V and J are TRBV6-4 and TRBJ2-2, with 11 bases aligning to TRBD2. Sequenced sample: PBMCs. CDR3 nucleotides: TGTGCCAGCAGTACTAGCGGGGGTGACACCGGGGAGCTGTTTTTT. Its translation: CASSTSGGDTGELFF.